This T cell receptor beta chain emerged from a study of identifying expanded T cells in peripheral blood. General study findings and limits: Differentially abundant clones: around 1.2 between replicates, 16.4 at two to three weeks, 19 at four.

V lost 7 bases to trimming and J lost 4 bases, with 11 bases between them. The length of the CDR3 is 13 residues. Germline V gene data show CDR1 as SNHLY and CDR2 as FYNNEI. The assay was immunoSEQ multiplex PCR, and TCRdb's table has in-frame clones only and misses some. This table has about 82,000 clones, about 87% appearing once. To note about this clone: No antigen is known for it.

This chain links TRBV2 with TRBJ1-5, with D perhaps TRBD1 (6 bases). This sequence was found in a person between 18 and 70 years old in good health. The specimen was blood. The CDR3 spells CASKDSLNQPQHF. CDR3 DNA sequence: TGTGCCAGCAAGGACAGTCTTAATCAGCCCCAGCATTTT.